One sample yielded the 6 T cell receptor beta chains listed below, sequenced in a study of graft-versus-host responses after intestinal transplantation. Method: immunoSEQ multiplex PCR; TCRdb's copy keeps in-frame clones and lacks some. The sample comprises about 10,000 clones, about 33% of which are singletons, and 1.5% to 2% rests with the top ten. Source: alloreactive CD4+ T cells from a mixed lymphocyte reaction culture, taken before transplantation. Subset: CFSE-low proliferating T cells sorted from roughly six-day pre-transplant mixed lymphocyte reaction (GvH or HvG direction). These receptors were taken from a human patient who was an organ donor for intestinal transplantation.

This clone came up a few times. This chain's CDR3 is CASSREAETQYF. The CDR3 region has the DNA TGTGCCAGCAGCCGAGAGGCAGAGACCCAGTACTTC. The V gene is TRBV2, the J gene TRBJ2-5, with D uncertain. The germline gives CDR1 SNHLY, CDR2 FYNNEI. V lost 6 bases to trimming and J lost 4 bases, with 9 bases between them. The CDR3 is 12 residues long.

By share, this clone ranks as medium-sized. The V call is TRBV6-1, the J call TRBJ1-3; D gene ambiguous. V shed 6 bases and J shed 2 bases, with 8 bases lying between them. This CDR3 is built from 13 residues. In germline, CDR1 is MNHNS, CDR2 SASEGT. The CDR3 DNA is TGTGCCAGCAGGGAGCAGCCTGGAAACACCATATATTTT. Translating it yields CASREQPGNTIYF.

This clone was seen a handful of times. The V gene is TRBV6-5, the J gene TRBJ2-7, with D tentatively TRBD2 (6 bases). Per the germline V gene, CDR1 is MNHEY and CDR2 is SVGAGI. V was pared by 10 bases and J by 7 bases, with 17 bases between. The CDR3 is 12 residues long. The CDR3 sequence is CAIGTEAGEQYF. For the CDR3, the DNA is TGTGCCATCGGGACGGAGGCGGGGGAGCAGTACTTC.

This sequence joins TRBV4-2 and TRBJ2-7; D is undetermined. The V end was cut by 4 bases, the J end by 0 bases, with 7 bases between. The CDR3 sequence is 13 residues long. CDR1 and CDR2 (germline): LGHNA, YNFKEQ. The chain's CDR3 is CASSLPVSYEQYF. For the CDR3, the DNA is TGTGCCAGCAGCCTCCCGGTCTCCTACGAGCAGTACTTC.

This clone was counted only a few times. V is TRBV10-3 and J is TRBJ1-1; no clear D. Germline V gene data show CDR1 as ENHRY and CDR2 as SYGVKD. V shed 0 bases and J shed 4 bases, with 15 bases lying between them. CDR3 length: 16 amino acids. The CDR3 protein is CAISESLIRVGTEAFF. Here the CDR3 DNA reads TGTGCCATCAGTGAGTCGCTGATCCGGGTTGGCACTGAAGCTTTCTTT.

The chain employs TRBV5-1 and TRBJ2-5; 14 bases match TRBD2. V was pared by 4 bases and J by 3 bases, with 5 bases of the junction left unmatched. Looked up from germline, CDR1 is SGHRS and CDR2 is YFSETQ. This CDR3 comprises 16 residues. The CDR3 DNA is TGCGCCAGCAGCCACGGACTAGCGGGGGGAGAAGAGACCCAGTACTTC. It encodes CASSHGLAGGEETQYF.